This passage covers 28 T cell receptor beta chains from one sample sequenced in a study of high-grade serous ovarian cancer treatment subgroups (TCRdb year 2021). Receptor amplification or capture employed the immunoSEQ multiplex PCR assay. TCRdb's version of the immuneACCESS table is confined to in-frame rearrangements and falls short of the full clone set. An unresolved V gene accounts for under half of the shortfall where checked; the remainder is of unknown origin. This sample holds under 15,000 clones; approximately 88% were observed only once. Under 3% of the sample rests with the top ten. Tumor samples were collected prior to definitive surgery or chemotherapy. The sequencing sample was made of tumor tissue. These TCRs come from a human donor with high-grade serous ovarian cancer.

This chain connects TRBV7-9 to TRBJ2-7; 7 positions agree with TRBD1. J lost 4 bases, V lost 3 bases, and 6 bases had no gene match. This CDR3 is built from 14 residues. Germline V gives CDR1 SEHNR, CDR2 FQNEAQ (reference sequence). CDR3 loop: CASSLVGDRYEQYV. In nucleotides, the CDR3 is TGTGCCAGCAGCTTGGTTGGGGACAGATACGAGCAGTACGTC.

The V and J genes are TRBV28 and TRBJ2-3; perhaps TRBD1 as D (5 bases). From germline, CDR1 is MDHEN and CDR2 SYDVKM. The V gene lost 6 bases and the J gene lost 2 bases, with 15 bases spanning the gap. The CDR3 runs to 15 residues. In DNA, the CDR3 is TGTGCCAGCAGCCCGGACAATAGGCCCACAGATACGCAGTATTTT. This codes for CASSPDNRPTDTQYF.

V is TRBV6-5 and J is TRBJ1-6; D ambiguous. Germline V gene lookup returns CDR1 MNHEY and CDR2 SVGAGI. Trimming left V 5 bases short and J 7 bases short, with 15 bases between. This CDR3 spans 15 amino acids. The CDR3 region has the DNA TGTGCCAGCAGTCCCTGGGGAAGGGTAAATTCACCCCTCCACTTT. Protein sequence: CASSPWGRVNSPLHF.

The CDR3 DNA follows: TGTGCCAGCAATTTCCTAGCGGGGGGAAACAATGAGCAGTTCTTC. Translating gives CASNFLAGGNNEQFF. This chain connects TRBV27 to TRBJ2-1, with 11 nucleotides matching TRBD2. Germline V lookup: CDR1 MNHEY, CDR2 SMNVEV (reference sequence). Trimming took 7 bases from V and 5 from J; bases not matched to a gene: 7. This CDR3 is 15 amino acids long.

The chain uses TRBV6-1 and TRBJ1-1; D not certain. Trimming left V 6 bases short and J 1 base short, with 12 bases between. CDR1 MNHNS and CDR2 SASEGT come from the germline V gene. This CDR3 is 14 amino acids long. This chain's CDR3 is CASRNSGGNTEAFF. DNA of the CDR3: TGTGCCAGCAGAAACTCGGGAGGGAACACTGAAGCTTTCTTT.

The genes are TRBV7-8 and TRBJ1-2; 8 bases line up with TRBD1. The trim removed 5 bases at V and 3 bases at J, leaving 2 bases unmatched. The CDR3 runs 13 residues. Looked up from germline, CDR1 is SGHVS and CDR2 is FQNEAQ. For the CDR3, the DNA is TGTGCCAGCAGCGTGGACAGGGACTATGGCTACACCTTC. The encoded protein is CASSVDRDYGYTF.

CDR3 DNA sequence: TGCAGCGAGTGGGCACTGCTTGACACTCCAGCGGGGCAGTTCTTC. Protein: CSEWALLDTPAGQFF. The V call is TRBV29-1, the J call TRBJ2-1, with D possibly being TRBD2 (6 bases). Trimming took off 7 bases at V and 12 bases at J, with 28 bases between the two ends. Germline V gene sequence: CDR1 SQVTM, CDR2 ANQGSEA. The length of the CDR3 is 15 residues.

The V gene is TRBV6-5, the J gene TRBJ2-7; 8 nucleotides match TRBD2. This CDR3 comprises 13 residues. V shed 5 bases, J shed 7 bases, and the junction held 7 bases outside the gene matches. From germline, CDR1 is MNHEY and CDR2 SVGAGI. The CDR3 region has the DNA TGTGCCAGCAGTCCATCCGGGGGGGGAGAGCAGTACGTC. Protein sequence: CASSPSGGGEQYV.

This rearrangement joins TRBV19 to TRBJ2-2; a possible D gene is TRBD2 (6 bases). This CDR3 has 15 amino acids. Germline lookup yields CDR1 LNHDA and CDR2 SQIVND (reference sequence). Deletions cut 3 bases from V and 6 bases from J, with 14 bases between. The CDR3 DNA is TGTGCCAGTAGTATGGCGCTAGCGATTTCCGGGGAGCTGTTTTTT. Amino acids: CASSMALAISGELFF.

This chain links TRBV29-1 with TRBJ1-1; tentative D call: TRBD1 (6 bases). The germline gives CDR1 SQVTM, CDR2 ANQGSEA. Trimming stripped 7 bases from V and 1 base from J, with 13 bases between. CDR3 length: 13 amino acids. CDR3: CSAERGRNTEAFF. CDR3 DNA sequence: TGCAGCGCCGAGAGGGGGAGGAACACTGAAGCTTTCTTT. The entire variable domain, with the rest obtained from reference TRBV29-1 and TRBJ1-1, is as follows: SAVISQKPSRDICQRGTSLTIQCQVDSQVTMMFWYRQQPGQSLTLIATANQGSEATYESGFVIDKFPISRPNLTFSTLTVSNMSPEDSSIYLCSAERGRNTEAFFGQGTRLTVV.

The CDR3 DNA is TGTGCCAGTAGTACCATCTTTAGCCGGGACAGGGTCGTTTCGAATCAGCCCCAGCATTTT. Translated, it gives CASSTIFSRDRVVSNQPQHF. The chain couples TRBV19 to TRBJ1-5; 9 nucleotides line up with TRBD1. Looked up from germline, CDR1 is LNHDA and CDR2 is SQIVND (reference sequence). The CDR3 length is 20 residues. V shed 4 bases and J 4 bases; nucleotides not matched to a gene: 20.

The CDR3 DNA is TGTGCCAGCAGCCGAAGGGACAGCAGCTCTGGAAACACCATATATTTT. It encodes CASSRRDSSSGNTIYF. The rearrangement links TRBV5-4 to TRBJ1-3; 7 bases line up with TRBD1. With 4 bases clipped from V and 0 bases from J, the junction kept 7 bases outside the gene matches. Germline V lookup: CDR1 SGHNT, CDR2 YYREEE (reference sequence). The CDR3 extends over 16 amino acids.

V gene TRBV5-1 combines with J gene TRBJ2-2; 9 bases align to TRBD2. The CDR3 covers 17 residues. The germline gives CDR1 SGHRS, CDR2 YFSETQ. Unmatched junction bases numbered 5, after V lost 0 bases and J lost 2 bases. CDR3 sequence reads: CASSLAPSGVNTGELFF. The DNA of the CDR3 is TGCGCCAGCAGCTTGGCCCCTAGCGGGGTCAACACCGGGGAGCTGTTTTTT. The full variable domain, rest sourced from reference TRBV5-1 and TRBJ2-2, is KAGVTQTPRYLIKTRGQQVTLSCSPISGHRSVSWYQQTPGQGLQFLFEYFSETQRNKGNFPGRFSGRQFSNSRSEMNVSTLELGDSALYLCASSLAPSGVNTGELFFGEGSRLTVL.

This clone was detected a few times. This chain uses TRBV4-3 with TRBJ2-3; 12 bases match TRBD1. This CDR3 is 16 amino acids long. Germline assignment: CDR1 LGHNA and CDR2 YSLEER. The V segment lost 2 bases and the J segment 6 bases; nucleotides outside the gene matches: 6. The CDR3 nucleotides are TGCGCCAGCAGCCAATCCCCGGGACAGGGGGCGGATACGCAGTATTTT. It translates to CASSQSPGQGADTQYF.

This clone was observed a single time. This chain links TRBV2 with TRBJ1-2; 7 positions agree with TRBD1. CDR1 SNHLY and CDR2 FYNNEI come from the germline V gene. J was trimmed by 8 bases and V by 7 bases; bases with no gene match: 10. The CDR3 length is 13 residues. In DNA form, the CDR3 reads TGTGCCAGCATGGGAAGGGGGCATTACGGCTACACCTTC. Its protein is CASMGRGHYGYTF.

The chain is built from TRBV14 and TRBJ1-2; D gene unclear. This CDR3 spans 13 amino acids. The V gene's germline CDR1 is SGHDN and CDR2 FVKESK. Trimming left V 3 bases short and J 8 bases short, with 13 bases between. The CDR3 nucleotides read TGTGCCAGCAGCCATCTTCCAGCGGGGGGCTACACCTTC. Residues: CASSHLPAGGYTF. The variable domain in full, completed from reference TRBV14 and TRBJ1-2, reads EAGVTQFPSHSVIEKGQTVTLRCDPISGHDNLYWYRRVMGKEIKFLLHFVKESKQDESGMPNNRFLAERTGGTYSTLKVQPAELEDSGVYFCASSHLPAGGYTFGSGTRLTVV.

This rearrangement joins TRBV11-2 to TRBJ2-1; D not certain. Trimming pared 8 bases from V and 8 bases from J, leaving 19 bases between. CDR1 and CDR2 from the germline V gene are SGHAT and FQNNGV. This CDR3 is 14 amino acids long. The CDR3 region has the DNA TGTGCCAGCTTGCCGCGTGAGGCTAGGGATGAGCAGTTCTTC. It encodes CASLPREARDEQFF.

The rearrangement joins TRBV5-6 to TRBJ2-4; 10 nucleotides agree with TRBD2. The CDR3 length is 16 residues. The V segment lost 0 bases and the J segment 9 bases; nucleotides outside the gene matches: 9. CDR1 is SGHDT, CDR2 YYEEEE, per germline. This CDR3 reads CASSLVIAGGFGIQYF. DNA of the CDR3: TGTGCCAGCAGCTTGGTAATAGCGGGGGGTTTTGGCATTCAGTACTTC.

This clone has a handful of counts. This chain connects TRBV6-6 to TRBJ2-7; TRBD1 agrees at 7 bases. The V and J ends lost 5 bases and 2 bases, in that order; junction bases with no gene match: 3. The CDR3 length is 13 residues. Germline lookup yields CDR1 MNHNY and CDR2 SVGAGI (reference sequence). Here the CDR3 reads CASSRDSAYEQYF. The CDR3 DNA follows: TGTGCCAGCAGTAGGGACAGCGCCTACGAGCAGTACTTC.

Only one count was recorded for this clone. The chain combines TRBV25-1 with TRBJ2-1; D not certain. Germline V lookup: CDR1 MGHDK, CDR2 SYGVNS. There are 13 residues in the CDR3. Trimming shortened V by 1 base and J by 3 bases, and 4 bases separated the two germline ends. The CDR3 DNA follows: TGTGCCAGCAGTGAATTAGGCTACAATGAGCAGTTCTTC. This gives the protein CASSELGYNEQFF.

CDR3 sequence (DNA): TGTGCCAGCAGCATCCGACGGAACGACTACGAGCAGTACTTC. Residues: CASSIRRNDYEQYF. This chain links TRBV7-2 with TRBJ2-7; D is uncertain. This CDR3 region has 14 residues. CDR1 is SGHTA, CDR2 FQGNSA, per germline. Trimming stripped 5 bases from V and 3 bases from J, with 14 bases between.

The V and J genes are TRBV27 and TRBJ2-7; possible D gene TRBD2, 5 bases. Germline-derived CDR1 and CDR2 are MNHEY and SMNVEV (reference sequence). V lost 2 bases, J lost 0 bases, and 11 bases lay in between. The CDR3 is 15 amino acids. CDR3 sequence (DNA): TGTGCCAGCAGTTTAAGGAGCGGTAGCTCCTACGAGCAGTACTTC. Its protein product is CASSLRSGSSYEQYF.

The chain has TRBV19 and TRBJ1-6, with D perhaps TRBD1 (5 bases). The germline V gene has CDR1 LNHDA and CDR2 SQIVND (reference sequence). The V end was cut by 3 bases, the J end by 5 bases, with 8 bases between. The CDR3 contains 14 residues. The CDR3 spells CASSIQGDNSPLHF. The CDR3 DNA sequence: TGTGCCAGTAGTATCCAGGGCGATAATTCACCCCTCCACTTT.

V and J are TRBV7-8 and TRBJ1-1; D uncertain. This CDR3 comprises 14 residues. CDR1 SGHVS and CDR2 FQNEAQ come from the germline V gene. Trimming pared 5 bases from V and 6 bases from J, leaving 16 bases between. The CDR3 sequence: CASSPLFDYSEAFF. Here the CDR3 DNA reads TGTGCCAGCAGCCCCTTGTTTGACTACTCTGAAGCTTTCTTT.

This chain connects TRBV7-2 to TRBJ1-2; D remains ambiguous. The germline V gene encodes CDR1 SGHTA and CDR2 FQGNSA. Between the trimmed V and J ends, which lost 3 bases and 3 bases, there was a span of 5 bases. CDR3 length: 12 amino acids. CDR3 protein: CASSFEDYGYTF. CDR3 bases: TGTGCCAGCAGCTTCGAGGACTATGGCTACACCTTC.

J is TRBJ1-5 and V is TRBV6-1, with D hard to call. V shed 8 bases and J shed 1 base, with 9 bases lying between them. The CDR3 covers 13 residues. The V gene's germline CDR1 is MNHNS and CDR2 SASEGT. The DNA of the CDR3 is TGTGCCAGCCAATTTTCGAGCAATCAGCCCCAGCATTTT. The encoded protein is CASQFSSNQPQHF.

The genes are TRBV7-9 and TRBJ1-4; D perhaps matches TRBD1 (5 bases). Germline V lookup: CDR1 SEHNR, CDR2 FQNEAQ (reference sequence). This CDR3 has 13 residues. V was pared by 5 bases and J by 8 bases, with 12 bases between. CDR3 in amino acids: CASSPGHLEKLFF. The CDR3 coding sequence is TGTGCCAGCAGCCCAGGACACCTAGAAAAACTGTTTTTT.

In its sample, this clone was seen once. This chain links TRBV19 with TRBJ1-1; possible D gene TRBD1, 5 bases. The V gene's germline CDR1 is LNHDA and CDR2 SQIVND (reference sequence). The CDR3 runs to 13 residues. Trimming removed 5 bases at V and 6 bases at J, with 13 bases between. CDR3 bases: TGTGCCAGTAGTCCAGGGCCGCGGTCTGAAGCTTTCTTT. It yields the protein CASSPGPRSEAFF. Together with reference TRBV19 and TRBJ1-1, the CDR3 gives the full variable domain: DGGITQSPKYLFRKEGQNVTLSCEQNLNHDAMYWYRQDPGQGLRLIYYSQIVNDFQKGDIAEGYSVSREKKESFPLTVTSAQKNPTAFYLCASSPGPRSEAFFGQGTRLTVV.